These T cell receptor beta chains were read from a single sample in a study of T cells after yellow fever vaccination. Using its own MiXCR run on the 5' RACE reads, TCRdb lists one record per CDR3 protein. The data contain roughly 300,000 distinct CDR3 sequences, roughly 8% of them singletons. Sequenced material: PBMCs, taken about 41 days after the first yellow fever vaccination. These receptors were obtained from a man younger than 35 who received the YFV17D yellow fever vaccine. Each CDR3 is given with its conserved first and last residue. The D gene is left open where the match is weak. For some rows the clone size is stated as once, few or many, or as a class when expanded; others skip it.

abundance: NA; j_gene: TRBJ2-7; v_gene: TRBV5-1; len: 14; d_gene: NA; CDR3nt: TGCGCCAGCAGCTTGGTCGCAGGGCAGGACGAGCAGTACTTC; CDR3aa: CASSLVAGQDEQYF
abundance: few; j_gene: TRBJ2-5; v_gene: TRBV5-1; len: 14; d_gene: NA; CDR3nt: TGCGCCAGCAGCCTGGCTGCGGGGAGAGAGACCCAGTACTTC; CDR3aa: CASSLAAGRETQYF
abundance: few; j_gene: TRBJ2-5; v_gene: TRBV7-2; len: 15; d_gene: NA; CDR3nt: TGTGCCAGCAGCTTAGTGGCACCGGGAAAAGAGACCCAGTACTTC; CDR3aa: CASSLVAPGKETQYF
abundance: many; j_gene: TRBJ2-3; v_gene: TRBV4-3; len: 19; d_gene: TRBD2; CDR3nt: TGCGCCAGCAGCCAACGGGCACCCCCGCGGGGGGCCTACACAGATACGCAGTATTTT; CDR3aa: CASSQRAPPRGAYTDTQYF
abundance: NA; j_gene: TRBJ1-4; v_gene: TRBV29-1; len: 15; d_gene: NA; CDR3nt: TGCAGCGTTGAATACGGTGGCGCAACTAATGAAAAACTGTTTTTT; CDR3aa: CSVEYGGATNEKLFF
abundance: few; j_gene: TRBJ2-1; v_gene: TRBV7-9; len: 13; d_gene: TRBD1; CDR3nt: TGTGCCAGCATGGGACAGGGGTACAATGAGCAGTTCTTC; CDR3aa: CASMGQGYNEQFF
abundance: NA; j_gene: TRBJ1-2; v_gene: TRBV5-1; len: 13; d_gene: NA; CDR3nt: TGCGCCAGCAGTCTGAGAAAGGGATATGGCTACACCTTC; CDR3aa: CASSLRKGYGYTF
abundance: few; j_gene: TRBJ1-5; v_gene: TRBV23-1; len: 12; d_gene: NA; CDR3nt: TGCGCCAGCAGTCAACCCTGGCAGCCCCAGCATTTT; CDR3aa: CASSQPWQPQHF
abundance: many; j_gene: TRBJ2-1; v_gene: TRBV3-1; len: 17; d_gene: TRBD2; CDR3nt: TGTGCCAGCAGCCAAGTTGGGACTAGCGGACCTAGCGGTGAGCAGTTCTTC; CDR3aa: CASSQVGTSGPSGEQFF
abundance: few; j_gene: TRBJ1-2; v_gene: TRBV6-4; len: 15; d_gene: TRBD1; CDR3nt: TGTGCCAGCAGCCGCCGACAGGGATATGCCTATGGCTACACCTTC; CDR3aa: CASSRRQGYAYGYTF
abundance: many; j_gene: TRBJ2-5; v_gene: TRBV7-3; len: 13; d_gene: NA; CDR3nt: TGTGCCAGTTCGCCGGAACCAGGAGAGACCCAGTACTTC; CDR3aa: CASSPEPGETQYF
abundance: many; j_gene: TRBJ2-3; v_gene: TRBV5-6; len: 13; d_gene: NA; CDR3nt: TGTGCCAGCAGCTTTCGACTCACAGATACGCAGTATTTT; CDR3aa: CASSFRLTDTQYF
abundance: many; j_gene: TRBJ2-2; v_gene: TRBV18; len: 11; d_gene: NA; CDR3nt: TGTGCCAGCTCAGACACCGGGGAGCTGTTTTTT; CDR3aa: CASSDTGELFF
abundance: NA; j_gene: TRBJ1-1; v_gene: TRBV24-1; len: 15; d_gene: NA; CDR3nt: TGTGCCACCAGTGATTCTAGGTGGGCAGACACTGAAGCTTTCTTT; CDR3aa: CATSDSRWADTEAFF
abundance: NA; j_gene: TRBJ2-7; v_gene: TRBV6-2/TRBV6-3; len: 12; d_gene: NA; CDR3nt: TGTGCCAGCAGTTCTCGGACGGACGAGCAGTACTTC; CDR3aa: CASSSRTDEQYF
abundance: many; j_gene: TRBJ2-1; v_gene: TRBV5-1; len: 14; d_gene: NA; CDR3nt: TGCGCCAGCAGCTTGGGGGCCCAAGACAATGAGCAGTTCTTC; CDR3aa: CASSLGAQDNEQFF
abundance: few; j_gene: TRBJ2-2; v_gene: TRBV20-1; len: 14; d_gene: TRBD1; CDR3nt: TGCAGTGCTAGGGGGACAGGTAGATCCGGGGAGCTGTTTTTT; CDR3aa: CSARGTGRSGELFF
abundance: NA; j_gene: TRBJ2-3; v_gene: TRBV2; len: 12; d_gene: NA; CDR3nt: TGTGCCAGCCACAGAGCCCAAGATACGCAGTATTTT; CDR3aa: CASHRAQDTQYF
abundance: few; j_gene: TRBJ2-1; v_gene: TRBV7-8; len: 17; d_gene: NA; CDR3nt: TGTGCCAGCAGCTTAGGATATGGGGGGTACCTACTCACTGAGCAGTTCTTC; CDR3aa: CASSLGYGGYLLTEQFF
abundance: many; j_gene: TRBJ2-1; v_gene: TRBV12-3/TRBV12-4; len: 11; d_gene: NA; CDR3nt: TGTGCCAGCAGCCGGGGTGATGAGCAGTTCTTC; CDR3aa: CASSRGDEQFF
abundance: few; j_gene: TRBJ2-5; v_gene: TRBV12-5; len: 15; d_gene: NA; CDR3nt: TGTGCTAGAATGACGAGGAGGCCCCGAGAAGAGACCCAGTACTTC; CDR3aa: CARMTRRPREETQYF
abundance: few; j_gene: TRBJ1-2; v_gene: TRBV5-1; len: 15; d_gene: NA; CDR3nt: TGCGCCAGCAGCTTGGACGATGTCGATGGCTATGGCTACACCTTC; CDR3aa: CASSLDDVDGYGYTF